This entry features one TCR beta chain sequence. Its antigen remains unidentified. Per-base qualities were not stored, and no clone one base away is much larger. Per the publication, the time point label means: healthy volunteer bleed at 2 weeks. Total RNA was extracted from unfractionated whole blood collected in Tempus Blood RNA tubes. About 5 healthy volunteers served as TCR sequencing controls and were bled at day 0, 2 weeks and 6 weeks. This sample stems from a study of human T cells and chemical hapten exposure (dated by TCRdb to the early 2020s). With respect to the entire study: Libraries were pooled for sequencing, and variation in per-sample TCR yields was attributed mainly to small differences in library volumes within the pool. For every blood RNA sample, sequencing covered both the TCR alpha and TCR beta chains. In alopecia patients, the study followed how the peripheral blood TCR repertoire changed in vivo over primary and secondary sensitization to diphenylcyclopropenone (DPC), a hapten.

Library preparation used RACE. Sequencing used a NextSeq 500. Library preparation attached unique molecular identifiers to individual cDNA molecules for quantitative, reproducible TCR counting. The authors' pipeline ran thus. Samples had a median of around 92,000 TCRs, with a range from about 23,224 to 750,000. V, J and CDR3 annotation of the TCR reads was performed with the Decombinator software suite. For PS versus PT1 abundance plots, all samples were subsampled to the same number of TCRs (28,000). TCRs were defined as expanded if absent before sensitization and observed at least eight times at the 2-week time point. The public reads were reanalyzed by TCRdb: fastp trimming at Q25, MiXCR alignment, in-frame beta chains only. Rows with one shared CDR3 protein collapse into an entry with the most common genes and DNA. TCRdb, not the original authors, processed these V and J calls. Here the sample has over 85,000 distinct CDR3 sequences; 8.5% to 9% occur a single time. The ten largest clones capture 2.5% to 3.5% of the sample.

The CDR1 and CDR2 encoded by the germline V gene (reference sequence) are MNHEY and SMNVEV. V has 4 bases trimmed and J has 4 bases trimmed; junction bases matching no gene number 3. The cysteine opens and the phenylalanine closes a CDR3 of 13 amino acids. Only the CDR3 part of the read is kept: 39 bases, read in frame from the first base. Broader findings and caveats from the paper: Repeated subsampling changed both the strength of the expansion versus patch-test correlation and the threshold at which that correlation became significant. The number of TCRs above 1 in 1000 frequency did not change with DPC sensitization; there was no evidence of global repertoire structure alterations.

The sequenced sample consisted of whole blood. This TCR was recovered from a female donor in good health. Some clones in this sample may be carry-over from other donors' samples. The rearranged segments are TRBV27 and TRBJ1-1; 7 central nucleotides agree with TRBD1. The CDR3 protein is CASSYDRATEAFF. The sequenced DNA is TGTGCCAGCAGTTACGACAGGGCCACTGAAGCTTTCTTT.